This T cell receptor (beta chain) stems from a study of identical twins. This clonotype appeared a few times. Its antigen is as yet unknown. The V gene end was trimmed by 6 bases and the J gene end by 2 bases; junction bases not matched to a gene: 7. Per germline, CDR1 SGHRS and CDR2 YFSETQ. There are 14 residues in the CDR3. Template switching introduced a universal primer site, and the cDNA bore unique molecular identifiers. TCRdb processed the 5' RACE reads anew with MiXCR; each CDR3 protein has one entry. This table has 450,000 or so distinct CDR3 sequences, around 24% appearing once. Regarding the study as a whole: Twins showed weaker excess sharing in their beta out-of-frame sequences.

The sample also formed part of further work on T cells expressing NK-cell markers. As reported in that work: HCMV seropositivity marked most of the eight sequenced donors; one was seronegative. Only alpha-beta TCR T cells were sorted in several experiments, using an anti-gamma-delta TCR antibody.

The sequenced material came from CD4+ T cells sorted from blood. The chain has TRBV5-1 and TRBJ2-7; 8 bases are a match to TRBD2. This TCR was recovered from a woman aged 18 to 35 in good health. CDR3 region: CASTDGRGTYEQYF. The CDR3 DNA sequence: TGCGCCAGCACCGACGGGAGGGGTACCTACGAGCAGTACTTC.